The rows below give T cell receptor beta chains drawn from one sample of a study of T cell repertoires in cytomegalovirus infection. TCRdb called the reads again in MiXCR, with one record for every CDR3 protein. The sample includes about 260,000 distinct CDR3 sequences, roughly an eighth of them seen just once. Material for sequencing was PBMCs. The receptors were gathered from a human donor in good health (CMV status not recorded). Some clones in this sample may be carry-over from other donors' samples. Each CDR3 is given with its conserved first and last residue. D genes are given only for firm matches. Where a row states a size, it is once, few, many or the class of an expanded clone; other rows omit it.

abundance	v_gene	j_gene	d_gene	CDR3aa	CDR3nt
few	TRBV29-1	TRBJ1-2	TRBD1	CSVGDRVNYGYTF	TGCAGCGTTGGTGACAGGGTAAACTATGGCTACACCTTC
many	TRBV7-9	TRBJ2-3	TRBD2	CASSLTSGGTDTQYF	TGTGCCAGCAGCTTAACCAGCGGGGGCACAGATACGCAGTATTTT
many	TRBV5-1	TRBJ2-3	.	CASSLGPSDTQYF	TGCGCCAGCAGCTTGGGCCCGTCGGATACGCAGTATTTT
few	TRBV4-2	TRBJ2-2	.	CASSQDRERANTGELFF	TGTGCCAGCAGCCAAGATCGGGAGCGGGCGAACACCGGGGAGCTGTTTTTT
.	TRBV5-4	TRBJ2-1	TRBD2	CASSLGAGVSSYNEQFF	TGTGCCAGCAGCTTGGGTGCGGGGGTGAGCTCCTACAATGAGCAGTTCTTC
many	TRBV7-2	TRBJ1-2	TRBD1	CASSLTGRGGYTF	TGTGCCAGCAGCCTGACAGGGCGTGGTGGCTACACCTTC
.	TRBV29-1	TRBJ2-3	.	CSEGGLASSTDTQYF	TGCAGCGAAGGGGGACTCGCCTCTAGCACAGATACGCAGTATTTT
many	TRBV7-9	TRBJ2-3	.	CASSLAREMDTQYF	TGTGCCAGCAGCTTAGCGCGGGAAATGGATACGCAGTATTTT
.	TRBV20-1	TRBJ1-3	.	CSATPGAGNTIYF	TGCAGTGCCACCCCGGGGGCTGGAAACACCATATATTTT
many	TRBV5-1	TRBJ2-7	TRBD1	CASSFGDRVVHEQYF	TGCGCCAGCAGCTTTGGGGACAGGGTCGTCCACGAGCAGTACTTC
many	TRBV19	TRBJ1-1	.	CASGDIMNTEAFF	TGTGCCAGTGGAGACATAATGAACACTGAAGCTTTCTTT
many	TRBV14	TRBJ1-6	.	CASSQARAPLHF	TGTGCCAGCAGCCAAGCACGGGCACCCCTCCACTTT
many	TRBV6-2/TRBV6-3	TRBJ1-1	.	CASSYAVGTEAFF	TGTGCCAGCAGTTACGCTGTGGGGACCGAAGCTTTCTTT
many	TRBV7-2	TRBJ2-7	.	CASSRLQKSPDRNYEQYF	TGTGCCAGCAGCCGCCTTCAAAAATCCCCAGACAGAAACTACGAGCAGTACTTC
.	TRBV7-9	TRBJ2-7	TRBD1	CASSEQGANEQYF	TGTGCCAGCAGTGAACAGGGGGCTAACGAGCAGTACTTC
many	TRBV4-1	TRBJ1-5	TRBD1	CASSQLPAGQHQPQHF	TGCGCCAGCAGCCAATTACCGGCGGGACAGCATCAGCCCCAGCATTTT
.	TRBV19	TRBJ2-4	TRBD1	CASSWGQGVADIQYF	TGTGCCAGTAGTTGGGGACAGGGGGTTGCGGACATTCAGTACTTC
.	TRBV14	TRBJ1-6	TRBD1	CASSQAAGGGSPLHF	TGTGCCAGCAGCCAAGCAGCAGGGGGCGGTTCACCCCTCCACTTT
.	TRBV5-1	TRBJ2-3	.	CASSRPTDTQYF	TGCGCCAGCAGCCGACCTACAGATACGCAGTATTTT
many	TRBV7-2	TRBJ1-3	TRBD1	CASSTHPGGASGNTIYF	TGTGCCAGCAGCACGCACCCAGGGGGCGCATCTGGAAACACCATATATTTT
many	TRBV7-2	TRBJ2-3	.	CASSKKTADTQYF	TGTGCCAGCAGCAAAAAGACTGCAGATACGCAGTATTTT
.	TRBV4-1	TRBJ2-1	.	CASSGVSGVAYNEQFF	TGCGCCAGCAGCGGTGTAAGTGGGGTTGCCTACAATGAGCAGTTCTTC
few	TRBV7-2	TRBJ2-7	TRBD2	CASSISGSYEQYF	TGTGCCAGCAGCATAAGCGGGAGTTACGAGCAGTACTTC
.	TRBV29-1	TRBJ2-3	TRBD2	CSVLAGGPHTDTQYF	TGCAGCGTGTTAGCGGGAGGGCCCCACACAGATACGCAGTATTTT
.	TRBV28	TRBJ1-2	.	CASGLVNYGYTF	TGTGCCTCTGGTCTAGTCAACTATGGCTACACCTTC
many	TRBV7-2	TRBJ1-2	.	CASSLDGGPSGGYTF	TGTGCCAGCAGCTTGGATGGGGGCCCCTCAGGCGGCTACACCTTC
few	TRBV20-1	TRBJ2-5	TRBD2	CSAPREGQETQYF	TGCAGTGCTCCCCGGGAGGGCCAAGAGACCCAGTACTTC
.	TRBV20-1	TRBJ2-5	.	CSARNPSGYETQYF	TGCAGTGCTAGAAATCCTAGTGGGTATGAGACCCAGTACTTC
many	TRBV2	TRBJ1-1	.	CASGTEPNTEAFF	TGTGCCAGTGGGACGGAGCCAAACACTGAAGCTTTCTTT
.	TRBV28	TRBJ1-5	.	CASSLGGADSNQPQHF	TGTGCCAGCAGCCTAGGGGGGGCGGATAGCAATCAGCCCCAGCATTTT
many	TRBV7-9	TRBJ2-7	TRBD2	CASSSPAGGEQYF	TGTGCCAGCAGCTCCCCAGCGGGGGGCGAGCAGTACTTC
few	TRBV7-2	TRBJ2-7	TRBD2	CASSARTSGMREQYF	TGTGCCAGCAGCGCACGGACTAGCGGGATGCGGGAGCAGTACTTC
.	TRBV14	TRBJ1-1	.	CASSPTTGLSTEAFF	TGTGCCAGCAGCCCCACGACAGGTCTTAGCACTGAAGCTTTCTTT
.	TRBV29-1	TRBJ2-7	.	CSVAREYEQYF	TGCAGCGTTGCGAGGGAGTACGAGCAGTACTTC
.	TRBV10-3	TRBJ2-7	.	CAIREQGSSHEQYF	TGTGCCATCAGAGAACAGGGATCCTCCCACGAGCAGTACTTC
.	TRBV6-6	TRBJ1-1	TRBD1	CASREQGETEAFF	TGTGCCAGCAGGGAACAGGGGGAGACTGAAGCTTTCTTT
many	TRBV7-2	TRBJ2-1	TRBD2	CASSLVTSAYNEQFF	TGTGCCAGCAGCTTAGTAACTAGCGCCTACAATGAGCAGTTCTTC
.	TRBV4-1	TRBJ1-1	.	CASSHPGIPGAFF	TGCGCCAGCAGCCACCCCGGGATCCCGGGGGCTTTCTTT
.	TRBV29-1	TRBJ2-7	.	CSASLLGSAYEQYF	TGCAGCGCCTCCCTCCTCGGGTCCGCCTACGAGCAGTACTTC
many	TRBV10-3	TRBJ2-7	.	CAISETVEQYF	TGTGCCATCAGTGAGACGGTCGAGCAGTACTTC
many	TRBV11-3	TRBJ2-2	TRBD1	CASSFFPGQGVAGELFF	TGTGCCAGCAGCTTTTTCCCGGGACAGGGGGTCGCCGGGGAGCTGTTTTTT
.	TRBV20-1	TRBJ2-1	.	CSARHGRVTYNEQFF	TGCAGTGCTAGACATGGCAGGGTCACCTACAATGAGCAGTTCTTC
many	TRBV7-6	TRBJ2-5	.	CASSSGQRQTQYF	TGTGCCAGCAGCTCGGGGCAGAGGCAGACCCAGTACTTC
many	TRBV28	TRBJ2-1	TRBD2	CASSFSGSLSEQFF	TGTGCCAGCAGTTTTAGCGGGAGCCTCAGTGAGCAGTTCTTC
.	TRBV29-1	TRBJ1-2	.	CSVPRPTSFGYTF	TGCAGCGTCCCCCGACCTACATCCTTTGGCTACACCTTC
many	TRBV20-1	TRBJ2-1	TRBD2	CSARKLAGVGYNEQFF	TGCAGTGCTAGAAAACTAGCGGGAGTAGGTTACAATGAGCAGTTCTTC
.	TRBV14	TRBJ2-5	TRBD2	CASSQIRRGTSGNRGETQYF	TGTGCCAGCAGCCAAATACGCAGAGGGACTAGCGGGAACCGAGGGGAGACCCAGTACTTC
few	TRBV6-2/TRBV6-3	TRBJ2-7	TRBD2	CASRLRTSGSQYEQYF	TGTGCCAGCAGACTCCGGACTAGCGGGAGTCAATACGAGCAGTACTTC
many	TRBV12-3/TRBV12-4	TRBJ1-4	.	CASSLLGNEKLFF	TGTGCCAGCAGTCTCTTGGGGAATGAAAAACTGTTTTTT
.	TRBV29-1	TRBJ2-7	TRBD2	CSVLLLAGSYEQYF	TGCAGCGTTTTATTGCTAGCGGGGTCGTACGAGCAGTACTTC
many	TRBV7-2	TRBJ1-3	.	CASSRQRAGNTIYF	TGTGCCAGCAGCAGACAAAGGGCTGGAAACACCATATATTTT
.	TRBV11-2	TRBJ2-1	.	CASSLTGAYNEQFF	TGTGCCAGCAGCTTAACCGGGGCCTACAATGAGCAGTTCTTC
.	TRBV29-1	TRBJ2-3	TRBD1	CSVDGTGDTDTQYF	TGCAGCGTTGATGGGACAGGGGACACAGATACGCAGTATTTT
.	TRBV19	TRBJ1-1	.	CASTTMDRVEAFF	TGTGCCAGTACCACCATGGATAGGGTAGAAGCTTTCTTT
many	TRBV4-2	TRBJ2-1	.	CASSQDLAEAYNEQFF	TGTGCCAGCAGCCAAGATTTAGCGGAGGCTTACAATGAGCAGTTCTTC
once	TRBV20-1	TRBJ1-1	.	CSARDRRGGTEAFF	TGCAGTGCTAGAGATCGGAGGGGAGGGACTGAAGCTTTCTTT